This TCR beta chain was captured in a study of breast tumors, draining lymph nodes, adjacent tissues. Findings of the study overall: Compared with basal-like, luminal-like tumors shared significantly more repertoire with nontumor tissue. Compared with lymph nodes, tumors were less diverse; compared with nontumor tissue, more. Most tumor T cells seemingly derive from lymph node, then expand in tumor.

This clonotype was seen many times. Its cognate antigen is unknown. Axillary draining lymph nodes of breast cancer patients supplied the node samples. One entry per CDR3 protein, called by TCRdb with MiXCR from the multiplex PCR reads. The sample includes 180,000 or so distinct CDR3 sequences, 30% to 40% of them seen just once. J gave up 4 bases and V 3 bases, and 11 bases lay outside the gene matches. Looked up from germline, CDR1 is SEHNR and CDR2 is FQNEAQ (reference sequence). The CDR3 has 16 residues. The chain links TRBV7-9 to TRBJ2-5; 7 bases fit TRBD1. Sequences were obtained from axillary lymph node tissue. The TCR originated in a female donor with breast cancer. Some clones in this sample may be carry-over from other donors' samples. The CDR3 region has the DNA TGTGCCAGCAGCTTTTCCCGGGACAGATACCGAGAGACCCAGTACTTC. Its protein is CASSFSRDRYRETQYF.